This T cell receptor (beta chain) appears in the sequencing data of a study of cytomegalovirus exposure and HLA in healthy donors. Turning to the study itself: HLA-typed donors contributed around 82 million unique TCRs, which were held in an early data release.

Turning to this clone: Antigen unknown.

Findings of the study overall: After further analysis at a later stage, around 17,000 TCR beta sequences were associated with HLA alleles at 0.05 false discovery rate. Common viral pathogens were later found to be apparently linked to several of the most significant clusters. The study put 150 to 200 TCR beta chains on its list as cytomegalovirus-associated.

The germline gives CDR1 SGHRS, CDR2 YFSETQ. The CDR3 spans 16 residues. The J segment lost 0 bases and the V segment lost 2 bases, leaving 5 bases of the junction unmatched. Primers for the PCR totalled 60 Vbeta and 13 Jbeta. The table came from immunoSEQ multiplex PCR; TCRdb's copy has only in-frame clones and leaves some out. Altogether about 57,000 clones are present, around four fifths being singletons, with the ten largest covering less than 3.5%. The sequencing sample was made of PBMCs. This clonotype was sampled from a woman aged 25 to 45 in good health and CMV-seronegative. The chain links TRBV5-1 to TRBJ2-1; 7 nucleotides match TRBD2. The CDR3 DNA sequence: TGCGCCAGCAGCTTTCCTACTAGCGCCTCCTACAATGAGCAGTTCTTC. It is translated as CASSFPTSASYNEQFF.